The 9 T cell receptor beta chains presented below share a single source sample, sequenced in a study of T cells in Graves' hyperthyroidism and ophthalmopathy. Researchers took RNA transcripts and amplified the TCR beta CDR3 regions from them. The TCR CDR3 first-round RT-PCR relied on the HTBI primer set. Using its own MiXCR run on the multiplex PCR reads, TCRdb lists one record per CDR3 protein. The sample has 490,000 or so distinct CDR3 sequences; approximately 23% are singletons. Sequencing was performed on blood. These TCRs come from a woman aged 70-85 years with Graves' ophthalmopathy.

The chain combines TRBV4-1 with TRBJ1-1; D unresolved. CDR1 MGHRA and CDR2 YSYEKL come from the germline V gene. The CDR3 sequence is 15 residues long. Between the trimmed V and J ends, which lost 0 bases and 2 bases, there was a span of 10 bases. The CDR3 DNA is TGCGCCAGCAGCCAAGAAGAAAGCCACAACACTGAAGCTTTCTTT. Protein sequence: CASSQEESHNTEAFF.

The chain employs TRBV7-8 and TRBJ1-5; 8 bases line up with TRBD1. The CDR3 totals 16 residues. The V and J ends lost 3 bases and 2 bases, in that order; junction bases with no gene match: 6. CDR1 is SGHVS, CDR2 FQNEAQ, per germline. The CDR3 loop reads CASSFGQGVRNQPQHF. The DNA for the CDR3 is TGTGCCAGCAGCTTTGGACAGGGTGTACGCAATCAGCCCCAGCATTTT. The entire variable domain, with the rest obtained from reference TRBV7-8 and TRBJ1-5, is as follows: GAGVSQSPRYKVAKRGQDVALRCDPISGHVSLFWYQQALGQGPEFLTYFQNEAQLDKSGLPSDRFFAERPEGSVSTLKIQRTQQEDSAVYLCASSFGQGVRNQPQHFGDGTRLSIL.

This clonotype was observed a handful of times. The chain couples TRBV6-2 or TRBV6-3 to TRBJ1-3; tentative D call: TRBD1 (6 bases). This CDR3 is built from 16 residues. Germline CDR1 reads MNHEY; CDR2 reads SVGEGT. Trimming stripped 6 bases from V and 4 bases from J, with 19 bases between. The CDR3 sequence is CASSDTGIRAGNTIYF. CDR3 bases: TGTGCCAGCAGCGATACAGGGATCAGGGCCGGAAACACCATATATTTT.

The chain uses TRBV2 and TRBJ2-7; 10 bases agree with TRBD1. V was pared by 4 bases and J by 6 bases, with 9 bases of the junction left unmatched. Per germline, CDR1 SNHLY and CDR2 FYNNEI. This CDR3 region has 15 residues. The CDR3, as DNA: TGTGCCAGCAGTGTTTCCGGGACAGGGGTTTCCGAGCAGTACTTC. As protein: CASSVSGTGVSEQYF.

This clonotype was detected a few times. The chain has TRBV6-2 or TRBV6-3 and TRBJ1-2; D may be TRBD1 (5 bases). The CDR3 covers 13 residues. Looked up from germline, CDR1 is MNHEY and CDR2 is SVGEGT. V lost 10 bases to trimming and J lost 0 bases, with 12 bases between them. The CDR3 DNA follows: TGTGCCATCGCGGACAACACTAACTATGGCTACACCTTC. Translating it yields CAIADNTNYGYTF.

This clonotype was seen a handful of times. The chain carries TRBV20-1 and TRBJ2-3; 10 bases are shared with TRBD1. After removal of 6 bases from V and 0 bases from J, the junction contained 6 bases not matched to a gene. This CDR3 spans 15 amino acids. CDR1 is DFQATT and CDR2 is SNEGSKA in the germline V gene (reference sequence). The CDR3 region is CSADRGRLSTDTQYF. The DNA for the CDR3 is TGCAGTGCCGACAGGGGGCGACTTAGCACAGATACGCAGTATTTT.

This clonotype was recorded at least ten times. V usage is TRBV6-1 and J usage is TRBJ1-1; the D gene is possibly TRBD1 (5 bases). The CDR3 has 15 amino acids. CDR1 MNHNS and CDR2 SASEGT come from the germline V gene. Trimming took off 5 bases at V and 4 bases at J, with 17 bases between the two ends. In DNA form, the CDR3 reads TGTGCCAGCAGTACCCAGGGTGGATCGGCCACTGAAGCTTTCTTT. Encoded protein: CASSTQGGSATEAFF.

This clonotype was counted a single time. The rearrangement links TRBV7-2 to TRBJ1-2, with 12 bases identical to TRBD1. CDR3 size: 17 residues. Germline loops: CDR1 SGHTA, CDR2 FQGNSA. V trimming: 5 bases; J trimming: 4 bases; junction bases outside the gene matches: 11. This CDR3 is CASSLIGGTGGSYGYTF. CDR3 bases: TGTGCCAGCAGCCTCATAGGGGGGACAGGGGGCTCCTATGGCTACACCTTC.

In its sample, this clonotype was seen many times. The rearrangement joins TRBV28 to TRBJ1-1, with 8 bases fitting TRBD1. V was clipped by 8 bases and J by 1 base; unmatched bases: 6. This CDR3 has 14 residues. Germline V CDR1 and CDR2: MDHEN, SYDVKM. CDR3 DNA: TGTGCCAGCTTTGTTGGACAGGGGAACACTGAAGCTTTCTTT. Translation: CASFVGQGNTEAFF.